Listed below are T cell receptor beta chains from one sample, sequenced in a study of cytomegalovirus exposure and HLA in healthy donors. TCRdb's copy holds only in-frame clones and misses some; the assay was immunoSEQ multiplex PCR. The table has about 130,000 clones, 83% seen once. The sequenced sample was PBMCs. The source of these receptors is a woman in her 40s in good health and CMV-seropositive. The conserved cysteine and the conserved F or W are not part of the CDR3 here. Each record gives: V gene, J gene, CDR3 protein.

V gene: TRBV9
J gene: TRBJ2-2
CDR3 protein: ASSSPSNSGYNTGELF

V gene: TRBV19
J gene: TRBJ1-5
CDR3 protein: ASSTTGQGNQPQH

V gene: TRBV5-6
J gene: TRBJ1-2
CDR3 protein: ASSKDKDYGYT

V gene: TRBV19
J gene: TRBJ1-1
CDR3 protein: ASNTGKAEAF

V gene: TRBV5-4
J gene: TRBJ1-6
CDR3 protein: ASSYTGTNSPLH

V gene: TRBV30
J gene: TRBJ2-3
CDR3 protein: AWSVEAGDIHTQY

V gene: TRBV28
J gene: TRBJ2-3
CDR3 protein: ASSLRQGRTDTQY

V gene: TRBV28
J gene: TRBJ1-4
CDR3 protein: ASSFRRAFFEKLF

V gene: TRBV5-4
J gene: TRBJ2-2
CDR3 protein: ASSLGGLAANTGELF

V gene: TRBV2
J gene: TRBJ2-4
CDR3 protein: ASSEYQGYFQY

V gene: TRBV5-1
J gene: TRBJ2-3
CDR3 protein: ASSLPEGIADTQY

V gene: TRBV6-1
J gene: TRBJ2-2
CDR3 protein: ASGGTGDTGELF

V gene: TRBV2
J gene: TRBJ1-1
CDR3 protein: ASRGLGRGNTEAF

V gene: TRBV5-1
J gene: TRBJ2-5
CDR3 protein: ASSWAGTSEGEQY

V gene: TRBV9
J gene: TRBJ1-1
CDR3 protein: ASSVAGEWTEAF

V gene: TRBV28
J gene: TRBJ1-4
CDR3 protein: ASRWTGAYEKLF

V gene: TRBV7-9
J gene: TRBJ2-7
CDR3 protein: SSSLGSRIEQY

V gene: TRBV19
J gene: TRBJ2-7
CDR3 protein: ASSIAGLVSEQY

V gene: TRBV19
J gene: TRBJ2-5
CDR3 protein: ASSIGRSNQETQY

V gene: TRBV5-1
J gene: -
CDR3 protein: ASSQGSRGEQY

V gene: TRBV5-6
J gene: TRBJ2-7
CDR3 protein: ASSLGQGFSEQY

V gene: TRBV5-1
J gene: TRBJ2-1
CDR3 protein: ASSLVFGSYNEQF